The clone carrying this T cell receptor beta chain was counted ten times or more. As yet, its antigen is unknown. The data belong to a study of molecular identifiers for immune sequencing clone quantification. The germline CDR1 and CDR2 sequences are MNHEY and SMNVEV (reference sequence). This CDR3 is 14 amino acids long. Between the trimmed V and J ends, which lost 6 bases and 2 bases, there was a span of 12 bases. Naive CD8 sequencing libraries were generated from around 18,000 to 910,000 sorted cells, with 10%, 30% or 50% RNA as input. For naive CD8 T cells, sorting used the CD8+CD4-CCR7+CD45RA+ phenotype. Whole-study findings and limits: Highly expanded clone sizes could be underestimated through barcode sharing by identical TCR molecules. The study reportedly detected spiked Jurkat TCR RNA from one cell among around 970,000 naive cells.

TCRdb independently ran MiXCR on the PCR reads; one entry per CDR3 protein. The table records a few hundred thousand distinct CDR3 sequences, about a fifth of them present only once. This receptor was taken from a human donor in good health. Some libraries in this study had Jurkat cell RNA spiked in. The chain uses TRBV27 and TRBJ2-3, with D possibly TRBD2 on 6 matching bases. What was sequenced was naive CD8+ T cells from blood, with Jurkat cell RNA spiked in. Subset noted: FACS-sorted CD8+CD4-CCR7+CD45RA+ naive T cells. Here the CDR3 DNA reads TGTGCCAGCAGGGGGGACTCCTACACAGATACGCAGTATTTT. Translated: CASRGDSYTDTQYF.